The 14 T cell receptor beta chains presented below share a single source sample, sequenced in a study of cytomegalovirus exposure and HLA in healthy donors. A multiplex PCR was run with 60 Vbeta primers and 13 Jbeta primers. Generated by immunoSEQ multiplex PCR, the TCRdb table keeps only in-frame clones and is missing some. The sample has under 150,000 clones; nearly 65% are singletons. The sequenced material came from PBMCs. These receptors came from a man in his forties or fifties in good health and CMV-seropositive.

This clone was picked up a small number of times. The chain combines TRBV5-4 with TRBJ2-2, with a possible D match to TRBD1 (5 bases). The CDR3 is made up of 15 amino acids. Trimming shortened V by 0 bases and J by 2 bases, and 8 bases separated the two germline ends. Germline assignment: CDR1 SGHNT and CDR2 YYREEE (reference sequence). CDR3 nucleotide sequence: TGTGCCAGCAGCTTGGGACAGTTCAACACCGGGGAGCTGTTTTTT. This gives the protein CASSLGQFNTGELFF.

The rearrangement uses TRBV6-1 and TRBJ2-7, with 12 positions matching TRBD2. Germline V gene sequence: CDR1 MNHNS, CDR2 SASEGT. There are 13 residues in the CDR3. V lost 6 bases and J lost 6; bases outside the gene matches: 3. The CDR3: CASSATSGGEQYF. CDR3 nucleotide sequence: TGTGCCAGCAGCGCGACTAGCGGGGGCGAGCAGTACTTC.

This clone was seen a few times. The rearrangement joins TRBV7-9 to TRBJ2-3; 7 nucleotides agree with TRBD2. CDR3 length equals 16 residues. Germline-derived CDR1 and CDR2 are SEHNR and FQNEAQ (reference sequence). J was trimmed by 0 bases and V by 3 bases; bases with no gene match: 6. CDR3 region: CASSFWGGPSTDTQYF. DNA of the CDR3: TGTGCCAGCAGCTTCTGGGGGGGTCCCAGCACAGATACGCAGTATTTT.

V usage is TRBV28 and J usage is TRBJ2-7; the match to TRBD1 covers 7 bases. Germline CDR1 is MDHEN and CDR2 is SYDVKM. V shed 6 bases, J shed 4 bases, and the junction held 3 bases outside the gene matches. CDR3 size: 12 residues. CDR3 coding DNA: TGTGCCAGCAGCTTGGACAGGTACGAGCAGTACTTC. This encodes CASSLDRYEQYF.

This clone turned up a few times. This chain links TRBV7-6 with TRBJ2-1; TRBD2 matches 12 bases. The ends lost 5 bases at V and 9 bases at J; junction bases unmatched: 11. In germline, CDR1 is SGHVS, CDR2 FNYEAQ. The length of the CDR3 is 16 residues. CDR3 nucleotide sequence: TGTGCCAGCAGCCCTGGGACTAGCGGGCCCAGGGGTGAGCAGTTCTTC. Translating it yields CASSPGTSGPRGEQFF.

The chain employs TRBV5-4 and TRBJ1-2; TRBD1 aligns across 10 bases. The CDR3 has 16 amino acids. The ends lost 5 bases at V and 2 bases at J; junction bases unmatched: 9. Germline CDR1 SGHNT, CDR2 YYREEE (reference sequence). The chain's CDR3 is CASSPPGTGANYGYTF. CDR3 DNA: TGTGCCAGCAGTCCCCCGGGGACAGGGGCGAACTATGGCTACACCTTC.

The CDR3 region is CASSFQNYGYTF. The CDR3 DNA sequence: TGTGCCAGCAGCTTCCAAAACTATGGCTACACCTTC. This sequence joins TRBV7-9 and TRBJ1-2; no definite D call. The V gene lost 3 bases and the J gene lost 2 bases, with 4 bases spanning the gap. Germline V gives CDR1 SEHNR, CDR2 FQNEAQ (reference sequence). The CDR3 spans 12 residues.

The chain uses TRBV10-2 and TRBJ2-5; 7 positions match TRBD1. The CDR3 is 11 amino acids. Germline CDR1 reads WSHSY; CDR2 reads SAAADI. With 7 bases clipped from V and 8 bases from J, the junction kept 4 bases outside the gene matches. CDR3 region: CASTRQGTQYF. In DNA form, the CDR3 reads TGCGCCAGCACACGACAGGGTACCCAGTACTTC.

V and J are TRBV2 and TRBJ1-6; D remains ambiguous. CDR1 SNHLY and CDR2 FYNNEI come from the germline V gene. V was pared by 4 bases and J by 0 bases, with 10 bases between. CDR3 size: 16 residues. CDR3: CASSVEALSYNSPLHF. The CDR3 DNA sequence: TGTGCCAGCAGTGTCGAGGCGCTCTCCTATAATTCACCCCTCCACTTT.

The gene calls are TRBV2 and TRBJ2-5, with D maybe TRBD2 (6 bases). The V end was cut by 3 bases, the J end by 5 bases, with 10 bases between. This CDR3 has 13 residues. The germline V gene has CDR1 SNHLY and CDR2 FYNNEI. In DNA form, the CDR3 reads TGTGCCAGCAGTGACGGGAGATGGGAGACCCAGTACTTC. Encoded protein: CASSDGRWETQYF.

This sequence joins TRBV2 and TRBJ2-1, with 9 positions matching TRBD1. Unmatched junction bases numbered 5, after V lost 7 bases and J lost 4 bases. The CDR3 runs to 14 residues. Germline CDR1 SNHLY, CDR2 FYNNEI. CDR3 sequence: CASTGQGVYNEQFF. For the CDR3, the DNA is TGTGCCAGCACGGGACAGGGTGTTTACAATGAGCAGTTCTTC. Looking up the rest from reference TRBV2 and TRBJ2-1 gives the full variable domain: EPEVTQTPSHQVTQMGQEVILRCVPISNHLYFYWYRQILGQKVEFLVSFYNNEISEKSEIFDDQFSVERPDGSNFTLKIRSTKLEDSAMYFCASTGQGVYNEQFFGPGTRLTVL.

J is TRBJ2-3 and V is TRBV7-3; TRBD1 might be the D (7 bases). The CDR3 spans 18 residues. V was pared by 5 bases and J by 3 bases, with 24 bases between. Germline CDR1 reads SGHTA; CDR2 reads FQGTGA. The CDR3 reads CASSPTGRGRGLTDTQYF. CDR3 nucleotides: TGTGCCAGCAGCCCGACCGGGCGGGGCAGGGGGTTAACAGATACGCAGTATTTT.

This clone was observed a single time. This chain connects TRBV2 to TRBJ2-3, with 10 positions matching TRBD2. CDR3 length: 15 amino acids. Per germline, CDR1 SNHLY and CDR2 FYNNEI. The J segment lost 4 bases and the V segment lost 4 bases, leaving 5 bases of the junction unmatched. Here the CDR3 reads CASSAQRGGPDTQYF. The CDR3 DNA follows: TGTGCCAGCAGTGCACAGCGGGGGGGTCCAGATACGCAGTATTTT.

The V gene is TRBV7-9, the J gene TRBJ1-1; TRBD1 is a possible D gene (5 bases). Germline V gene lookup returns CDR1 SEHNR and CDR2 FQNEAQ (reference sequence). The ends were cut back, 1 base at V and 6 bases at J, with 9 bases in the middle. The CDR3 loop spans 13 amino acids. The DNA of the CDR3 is TGTGCCAGCAGCTTAGTGGGGGGGGCTGAAGCTTTCTTT. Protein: CASSLVGGAEAFF.